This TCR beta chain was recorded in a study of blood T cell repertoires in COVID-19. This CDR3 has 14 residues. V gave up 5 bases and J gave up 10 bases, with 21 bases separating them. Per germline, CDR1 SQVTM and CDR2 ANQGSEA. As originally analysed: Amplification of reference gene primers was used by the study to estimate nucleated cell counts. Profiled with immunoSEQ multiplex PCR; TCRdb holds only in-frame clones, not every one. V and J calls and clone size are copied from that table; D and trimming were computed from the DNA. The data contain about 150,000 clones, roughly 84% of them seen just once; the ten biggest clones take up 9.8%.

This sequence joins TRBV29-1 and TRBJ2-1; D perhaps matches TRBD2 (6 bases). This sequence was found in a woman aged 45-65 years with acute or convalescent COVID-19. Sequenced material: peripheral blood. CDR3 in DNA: TGCAGCGTTCTTGTATCGGTCGGGAGTGACGAGCAGTTCTTC. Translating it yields CSVLVSVGSDEQFF.